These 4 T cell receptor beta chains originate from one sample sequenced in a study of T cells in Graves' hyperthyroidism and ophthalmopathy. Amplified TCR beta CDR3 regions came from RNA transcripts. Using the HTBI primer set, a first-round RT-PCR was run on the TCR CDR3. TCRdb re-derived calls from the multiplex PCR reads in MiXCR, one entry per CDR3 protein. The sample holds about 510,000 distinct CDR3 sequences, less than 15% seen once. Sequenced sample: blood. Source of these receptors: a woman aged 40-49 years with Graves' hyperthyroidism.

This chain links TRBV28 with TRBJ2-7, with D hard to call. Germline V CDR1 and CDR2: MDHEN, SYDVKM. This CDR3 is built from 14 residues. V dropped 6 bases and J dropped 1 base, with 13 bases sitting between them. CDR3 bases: TGTGCCAGCAGACTTACAACTTTTTCCTACGAGCAGTACTTC. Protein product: CASRLTTFSYEQYF.

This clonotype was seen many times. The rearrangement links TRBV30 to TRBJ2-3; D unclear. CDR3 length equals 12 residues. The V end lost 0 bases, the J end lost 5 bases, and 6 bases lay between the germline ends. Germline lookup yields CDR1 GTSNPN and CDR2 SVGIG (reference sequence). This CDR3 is CAWSVLGDTQYF. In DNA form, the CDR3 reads TGTGCCTGGAGTGTCTTAGGAGATACGCAGTATTTT. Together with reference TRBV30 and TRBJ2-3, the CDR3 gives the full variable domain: SQTIHQWPATLVQPVGSPLSLECTVEGTSNPNLYWYRQAAGRGLQLLFYSVGIGQISSEVPQNLSASRPQDRQFILSSKKLLLSDSGFYLCAWSVLGDTQYFGPGTRLTVL.

The CDR3 DNA reads as TGTGCCAGCAGCGGTAGACTAGCGAGCTCCTACAATGAGCAGTTCTTC. This encodes CASSGRLASSYNEQFF. The chain links TRBV11-2 to TRBJ2-1, with 8 nucleotides matching TRBD2. Germline V gene sequence: CDR1 SGHAT, CDR2 FQNNGV. The CDR3 is 16 residues long. The ends lost 5 bases at V and 0 bases at J; junction bases unmatched: 6.

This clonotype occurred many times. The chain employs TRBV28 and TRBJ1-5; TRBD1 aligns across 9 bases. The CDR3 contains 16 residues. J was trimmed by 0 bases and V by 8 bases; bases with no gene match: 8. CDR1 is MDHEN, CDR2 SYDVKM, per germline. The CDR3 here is CASPGQGSYSNQPQHF. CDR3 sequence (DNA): TGTGCCAGCCCGGGACAGGGTTCTTATAGCAATCAGCCCCAGCATTTT.